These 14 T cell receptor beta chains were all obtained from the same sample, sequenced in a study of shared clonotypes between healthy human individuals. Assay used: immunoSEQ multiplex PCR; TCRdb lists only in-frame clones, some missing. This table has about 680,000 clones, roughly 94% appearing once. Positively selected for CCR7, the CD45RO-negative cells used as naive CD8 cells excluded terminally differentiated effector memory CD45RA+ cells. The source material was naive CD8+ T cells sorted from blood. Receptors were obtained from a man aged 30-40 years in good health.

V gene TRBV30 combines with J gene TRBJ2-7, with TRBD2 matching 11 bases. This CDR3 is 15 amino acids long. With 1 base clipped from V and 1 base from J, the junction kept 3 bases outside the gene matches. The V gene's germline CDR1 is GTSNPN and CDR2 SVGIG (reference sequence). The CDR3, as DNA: TGTGCCTGGAGTGCGCTAGCGGGAGGTTCCTACGAGCAGTACTTC. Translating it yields CAWSALAGGSYEQYF.

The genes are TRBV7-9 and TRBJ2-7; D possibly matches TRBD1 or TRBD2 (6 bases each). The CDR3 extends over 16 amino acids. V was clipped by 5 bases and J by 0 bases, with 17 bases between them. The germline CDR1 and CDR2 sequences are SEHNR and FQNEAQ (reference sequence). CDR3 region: CASSIPPGGSSYEQYF. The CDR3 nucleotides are TGTGCCAGCAGCATACCCCCCGGGGGCAGCTCCTACGAGCAGTACTTC.

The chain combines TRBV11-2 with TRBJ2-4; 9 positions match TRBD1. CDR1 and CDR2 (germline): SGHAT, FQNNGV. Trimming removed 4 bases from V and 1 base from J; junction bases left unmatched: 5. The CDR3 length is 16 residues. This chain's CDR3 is CASSSGQGLAKNIQYF. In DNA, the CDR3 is TGTGCCAGCAGCTCGGGACAGGGCCTGGCCAAAAACATTCAGTACTTC.

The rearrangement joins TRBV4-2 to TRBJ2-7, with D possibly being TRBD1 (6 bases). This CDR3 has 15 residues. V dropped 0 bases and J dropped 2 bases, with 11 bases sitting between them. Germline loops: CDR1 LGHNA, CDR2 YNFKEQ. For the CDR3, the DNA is TGTGCCAGCAGCCAAGATGCAGGGACAACCTACGAGCAGTACTTC. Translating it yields CASSQDAGTTYEQYF.

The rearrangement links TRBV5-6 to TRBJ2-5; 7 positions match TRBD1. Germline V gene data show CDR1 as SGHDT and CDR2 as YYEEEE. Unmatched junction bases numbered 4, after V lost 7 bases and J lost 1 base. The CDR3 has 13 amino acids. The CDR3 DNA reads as TGTGCCAGCGAGGACAGGCTCCAAGAGACCCAGTACTTC. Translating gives CASEDRLQETQYF.

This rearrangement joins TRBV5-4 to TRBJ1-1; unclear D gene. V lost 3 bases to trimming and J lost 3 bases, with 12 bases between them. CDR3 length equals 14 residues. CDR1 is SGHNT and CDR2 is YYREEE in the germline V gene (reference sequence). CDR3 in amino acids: CASSSVPADTEAFF. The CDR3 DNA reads TGTGCCAGCAGCTCAGTCCCTGCCGACACTGAAGCTTTCTTT.

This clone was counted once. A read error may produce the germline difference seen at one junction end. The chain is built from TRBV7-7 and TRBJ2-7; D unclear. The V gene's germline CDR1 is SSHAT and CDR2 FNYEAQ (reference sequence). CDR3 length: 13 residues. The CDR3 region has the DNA TGTGCTAGCAGCTTAGGCCCAGAAGAGGAGCAGTACTTC. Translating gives CASSLGPEEEQYF.

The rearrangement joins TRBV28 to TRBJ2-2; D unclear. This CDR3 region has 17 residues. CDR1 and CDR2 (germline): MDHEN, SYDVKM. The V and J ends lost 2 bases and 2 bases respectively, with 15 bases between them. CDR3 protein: CASSLNWADLNTGELFF. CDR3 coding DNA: TGTGCCAGCAGTTTAAATTGGGCGGACCTTAACACCGGGGAGCTGTTTTTT.

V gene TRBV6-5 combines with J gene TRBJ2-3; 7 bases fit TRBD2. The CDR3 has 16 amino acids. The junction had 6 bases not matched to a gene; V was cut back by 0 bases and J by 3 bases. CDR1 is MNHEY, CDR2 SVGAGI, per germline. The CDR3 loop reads CASSYSMAGDTDTQYF. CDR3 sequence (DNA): TGTGCCAGCAGTTACTCGATGGCGGGAGATACAGATACGCAGTATTTT.

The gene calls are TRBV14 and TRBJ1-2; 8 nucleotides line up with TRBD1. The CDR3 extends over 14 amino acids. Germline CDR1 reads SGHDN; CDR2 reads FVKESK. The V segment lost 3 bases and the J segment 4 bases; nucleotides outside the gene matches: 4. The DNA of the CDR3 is TGTGCCAGCAGCCAGGAAGGACAGGGCTATGGCTACACCTTC. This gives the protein CASSQEGQGYGYTF.

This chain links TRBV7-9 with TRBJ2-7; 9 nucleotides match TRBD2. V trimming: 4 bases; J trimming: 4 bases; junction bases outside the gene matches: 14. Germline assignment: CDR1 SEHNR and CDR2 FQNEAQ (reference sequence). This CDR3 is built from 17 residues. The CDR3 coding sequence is TGTGCCAGCAGCTCCTCGAACTGGCTAGCGGGACTGTACGAGCAGTACTTC. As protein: CASSSSNWLAGLYEQYF.

In DNA form, the CDR3 reads TGCGCCAGCAGCTTGGTATCTAGCGGCAATGAGCAGTTCTTC. Amino acid sequence: CASSLVSSGNEQFF. The genes are TRBV5-1 and TRBJ2-1; 7 bases are a match to TRBD2. Trimming at V came to 0 bases and at J to 6 bases, leaving 3 bases not matched to a gene. This CDR3 has 14 residues. In germline, CDR1 is SGHRS, CDR2 YFSETQ.

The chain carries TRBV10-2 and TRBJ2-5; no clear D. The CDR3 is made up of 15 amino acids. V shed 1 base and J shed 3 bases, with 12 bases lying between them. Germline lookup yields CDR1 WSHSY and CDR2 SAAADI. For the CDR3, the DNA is TGCGCCAGCAGTGAGTACTTCGAGTGGGAAGAGACCCAGTACTTC. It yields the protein CASSEYFEWEETQYF.

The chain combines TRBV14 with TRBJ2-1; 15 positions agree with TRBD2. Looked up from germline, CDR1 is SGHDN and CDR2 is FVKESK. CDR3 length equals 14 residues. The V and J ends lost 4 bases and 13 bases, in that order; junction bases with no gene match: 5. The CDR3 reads CASSPRTSGRGQFF. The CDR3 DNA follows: TGTGCCAGCAGCCCTAGGACTAGCGGGAGGGGACAGTTCTTC.